A selection of T cell receptor beta chains follows, all from one sample in a study of T cell responses to AZD1222 COVID-19 vaccine. The protocol was immunoSEQ multiplex PCR, while the TCRdb copy is restricted to in-frame clones and leaves out a portion. The table records fewer than 200,000 clones, about 90% of them present only once. Material: peripheral blood, obtained on day 0 of AZD1222 vaccination. Every receptor here comes from an adult in good health. Each CDR3 is given with its conserved first and last residue. The D gene is left open where the match is weak. Size values are once, few and many counts, or a class for expanded clones, and some rows have none.

TRBJ1-3 | . | TRBD1 | TRBV13 | CASSRPGQGTGNTIYF | TGTGCCAGCAGCCGCCCGGGACAGGGTACTGGAAACACCATATATTTT
TRBJ1-5 | . | . | TRBV4-1 | CASSQFASQPQHF | TGCGCCAGCAGCCAATTCGCGTCTCAGCCCCAGCATTTT
TRBJ1-6 | . | . | TRBV6-6 | CASKAVLNSPLHF | TGTGCCAGCAAGGCGGTTCTTAATTCACCCCTCCACTTT
TRBJ1-1 | once | . | TRBV11-2 | CASSLTGRPEAFF | TGTGCCAGCAGCTTAACTGGTAGACCTGAAGCTTTCTTT
TRBJ2-7 | . | . | TRBV27 | CASSKPQGYEQYF | TGTGCCAGCAGTAAGCCACAGGGCTACGAGCAGTACTTC
TRBJ1-1 | . | . | TRBV5-4 | CASSLPGTEAFF | TGTGCCAGCAGCTTGCCAGGCACTGAAGCTTTCTTT
TRBJ2-1 | once | . | TRBV19 | CASSIEGESYNEQFF | TGTGCCAGTAGTATAGAAGGGGAATCCTACAATGAGCAGTTCTTC
TRBJ1-1 | . | TRBD1 | TRBV19 | CASTQGGSYEAFF | TGTGCCAGTACCCAGGGGGGTAGCTATGAAGCTTTCTTT
TRBJ2-7 | . | . | TRBV5-5 | CASRGHPSYEQYF | TGTGCCAGCAGGGGACACCCATCCTACGAGCAGTACTTC
TRBJ1-1 | . | . | TRBV5-4 | CASSRSDTEAFF | TGTGCCAGCAGCCGATCGGACACTGAAGCTTTCTTT
TRBJ1-1 | once | . | TRBV19 | CASSRLNTEAFF | TGTGCCAGTTCTCGCTTGAACACTGAAGCTTTCTTT
TRBJ2-5 | . | . | TRBV4-3 | CASSPLPRGQETQYF | TGCGCCAGCAGCCCCCTCCCGAGAGGCCAAGAGACCCAGTACTTC
TRBJ1-2 | . | . | TRBV28 | CASLNGGFDGYTF | TGTGCCAGCCTTAATGGGGGTTTCGATGGCTACACCTTC
TRBJ1-2 | . | . | TRBV28 | CASSLSSNRNYGYTF | TGTGCCAGCAGTTTATCGTCTAACCGCAACTATGGCTACACCTTC
TRBJ2-3 | . | . | TRBV28 | CASSLWTSTDTQYF | TGTGCCAGCAGTTTGTGGACTAGCACAGATACGCAGTATTTT